This T cell receptor (beta chain) was profiled in a study of cytomegalovirus exposure and HLA in healthy donors. With 60 Vbeta and 13 Jbeta primers, the PCR was carried out. TCRdb's copy holds only in-frame clones and misses some; the assay was immunoSEQ multiplex PCR. The repertoire holds around 100,000 clones, with around three quarters as singletons. A note on this clone: Antigen specificity is unknown. Additional DNA sequences in this sample encode the identical CDR3.

The study's findings and limits: The study put under 200 TCR beta chains on its list as cytomegalovirus-associated.

V was clipped by 2 bases and J by 4 bases; unmatched bases: 3. The CDR3 length is 15 residues. The germline V gene has CDR1 SGHTA and CDR2 FQGTGA. The TCR comes from a woman younger than 30 in good health and CMV-seropositive. The specimen sequenced was PBMCs. This sequence joins TRBV7-3 and TRBJ2-2; 8 nucleotides agree with TRBD2. CDR3: CASSLRGGGTGELFF. In DNA, the CDR3 is TGTGCCAGCAGCTTACGGGGGGGAGGCACCGGGGAGCTGTTTTTT. Supplemented by reference TRBV7-3 and TRBJ2-2, the full variable domain reads GAGVSQTPSNKVTEKGKYVELRCDPISGHTALYWYRQSLGQGPEFLIYFQGTGAADDSGLPNDRFFAVRPEGSVSTLKIQRTERGDSAVYLCASSLRGGGTGELFFGEGSRLTVL.